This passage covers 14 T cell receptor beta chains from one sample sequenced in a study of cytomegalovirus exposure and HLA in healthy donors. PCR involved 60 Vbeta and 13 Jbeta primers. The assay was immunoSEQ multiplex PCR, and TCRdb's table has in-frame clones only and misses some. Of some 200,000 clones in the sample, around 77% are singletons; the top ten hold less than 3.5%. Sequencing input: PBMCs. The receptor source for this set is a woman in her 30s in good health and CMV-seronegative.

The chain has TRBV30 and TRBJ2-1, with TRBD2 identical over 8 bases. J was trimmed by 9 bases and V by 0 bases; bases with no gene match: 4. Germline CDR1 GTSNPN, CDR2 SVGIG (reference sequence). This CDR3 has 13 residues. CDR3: CAWSVLAGGEQFF. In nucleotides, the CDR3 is TGTGCCTGGAGTGTCCTTGCGGGAGGTGAGCAGTTCTTC.

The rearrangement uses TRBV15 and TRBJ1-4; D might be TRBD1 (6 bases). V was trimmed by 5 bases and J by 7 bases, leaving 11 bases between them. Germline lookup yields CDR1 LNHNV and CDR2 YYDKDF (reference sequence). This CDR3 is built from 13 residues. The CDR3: CATSFRGAEKLFF. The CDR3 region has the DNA TGTGCCACCAGCTTCAGGGGCGCTGAAAAACTGTTTTTT.

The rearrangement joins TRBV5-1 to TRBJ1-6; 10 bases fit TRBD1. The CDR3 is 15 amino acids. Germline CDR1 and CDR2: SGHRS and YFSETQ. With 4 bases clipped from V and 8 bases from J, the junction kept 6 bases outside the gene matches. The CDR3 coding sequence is TGCGCCAGCAGCCTCCGACAGGGGGCTGATTCACCCCTCCACTTT. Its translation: CASSLRQGADSPLHF.

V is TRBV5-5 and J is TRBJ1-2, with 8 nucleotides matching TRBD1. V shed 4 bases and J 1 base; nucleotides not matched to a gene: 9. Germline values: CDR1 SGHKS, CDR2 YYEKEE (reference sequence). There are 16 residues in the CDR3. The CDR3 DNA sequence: TGTGCCAGCAGCCCCACGGGACAGGCGATTAACTATGGCTACACCTTC. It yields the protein CASSPTGQAINYGYTF. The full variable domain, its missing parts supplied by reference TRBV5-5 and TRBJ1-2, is DAGVTQSPTHLIKTRGQQVTLRCSPISGHKSVSWYQQVLGQGPQFIFQYYEKEERGRGNFPDRFSARQFPNYSSELNVNALLLGDSALYLCASSPTGQAINYGYTFGSGTRLTVV.

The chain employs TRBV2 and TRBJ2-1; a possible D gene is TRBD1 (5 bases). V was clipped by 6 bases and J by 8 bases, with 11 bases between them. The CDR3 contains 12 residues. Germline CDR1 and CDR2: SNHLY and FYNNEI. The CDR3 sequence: CASRWQGDEQFF. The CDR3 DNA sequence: TGTGCCAGCAGATGGCAGGGCGATGAGCAGTTCTTC.

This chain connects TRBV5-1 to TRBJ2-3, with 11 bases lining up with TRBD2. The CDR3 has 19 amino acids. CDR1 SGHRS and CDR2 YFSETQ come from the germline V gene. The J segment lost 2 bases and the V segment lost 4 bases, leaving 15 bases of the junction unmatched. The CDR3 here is CASSRGIAGGPGYTDTQYF. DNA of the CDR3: TGCGCCAGCAGCCGGGGGATAGCGGGAGGGCCGGGTTACACAGATACGCAGTATTTT.

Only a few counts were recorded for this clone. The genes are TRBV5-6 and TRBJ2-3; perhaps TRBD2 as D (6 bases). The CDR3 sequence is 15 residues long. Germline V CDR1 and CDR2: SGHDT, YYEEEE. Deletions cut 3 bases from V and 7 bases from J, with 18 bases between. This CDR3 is CASSWRRGLVNTQYF. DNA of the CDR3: TGTGCCAGCAGCTGGCGGCGGGGCCTCGTAAATACGCAGTATTTT.

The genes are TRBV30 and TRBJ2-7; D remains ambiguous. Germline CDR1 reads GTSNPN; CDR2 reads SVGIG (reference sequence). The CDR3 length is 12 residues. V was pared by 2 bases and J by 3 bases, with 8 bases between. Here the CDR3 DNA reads TGTGCCTGGAGTCGGTTGGTCTACGAGCAGTACTTC. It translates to CAWSRLVYEQYF.

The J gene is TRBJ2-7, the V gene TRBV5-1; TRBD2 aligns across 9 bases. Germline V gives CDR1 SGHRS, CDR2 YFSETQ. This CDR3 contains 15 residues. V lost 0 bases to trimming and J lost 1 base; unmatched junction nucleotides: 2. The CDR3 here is CASSLAREGSYEQYF. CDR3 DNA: TGCGCCAGCAGCTTGGCGCGGGAGGGTTCCTACGAGCAGTACTTC.

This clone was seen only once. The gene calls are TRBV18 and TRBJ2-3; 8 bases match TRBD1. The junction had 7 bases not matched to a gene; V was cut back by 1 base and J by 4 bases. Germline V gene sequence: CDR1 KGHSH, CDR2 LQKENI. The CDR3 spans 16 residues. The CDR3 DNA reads TGTGCCAGCTCACCACAGTTTAACAGGGGGGCAGATACGCAGTATTTT. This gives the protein CASSPQFNRGADTQYF.

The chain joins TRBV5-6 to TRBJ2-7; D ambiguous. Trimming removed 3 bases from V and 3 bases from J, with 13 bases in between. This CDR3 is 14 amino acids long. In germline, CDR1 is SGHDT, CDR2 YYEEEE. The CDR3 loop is CASSSGGTHYEQYF. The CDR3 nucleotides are TGTGCCAGCAGCTCCGGCGGCACACACTACGAGCAGTACTTC. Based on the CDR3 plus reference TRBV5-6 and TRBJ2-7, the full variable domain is DAGVTQSPTHLIKTRGQQVTLRCSPKSGHDTVSWYQQALGQGPQFIFQYYEEEERQRGNFPDRFSGHQFPNYSSELNVNALLLGDSALYLCASSSGGTHYEQYFGPGTRLTVT.

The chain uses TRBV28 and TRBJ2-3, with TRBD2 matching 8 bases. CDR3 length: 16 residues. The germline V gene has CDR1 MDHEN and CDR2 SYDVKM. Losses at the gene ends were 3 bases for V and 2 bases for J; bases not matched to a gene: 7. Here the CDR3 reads CASSFRAGGYTDTQYF. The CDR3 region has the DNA TGTGCCAGCAGTTTCAGGGCGGGAGGCTACACAGATACGCAGTATTTT.

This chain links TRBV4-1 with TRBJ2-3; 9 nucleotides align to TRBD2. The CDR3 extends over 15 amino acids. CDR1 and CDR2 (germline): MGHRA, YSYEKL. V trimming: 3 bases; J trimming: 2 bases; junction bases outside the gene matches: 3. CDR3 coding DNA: TGCGCCAGCAGCCACTTAGCGGGGGCCACAGATACGCAGTATTTT. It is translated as CASSHLAGATDTQYF.

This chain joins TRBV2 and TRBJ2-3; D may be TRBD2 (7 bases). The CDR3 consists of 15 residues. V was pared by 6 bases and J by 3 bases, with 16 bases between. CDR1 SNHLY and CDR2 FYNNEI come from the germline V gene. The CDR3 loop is CASSSGGTGTDTQYF. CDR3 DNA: TGTGCCAGCAGCTCGGGGGGCACCGGAACAGATACGCAGTATTTT.